A single sample is the source of the 21 T cell receptor beta chains below, sequenced in a study of blood T cell repertoires in COVID-19. TCRdb keeps only in-frame clones here, not all; method: immunoSEQ multiplex PCR. The sample lists about 300,000 clones, approximately 89% occurring once. The sample consisted of peripheral blood. The receptor set was obtained from a woman younger than 45 with COVID-19, enrolled during active disease.

The chain employs TRBV2 and TRBJ2-4; TRBD1 matches at 7 bases. CDR1 is SNHLY, CDR2 FYNNEI, per germline. This CDR3 comprises 12 residues. V shed 6 bases, J shed 15 bases, and the junction held 11 bases outside the gene matches. For the CDR3, the DNA is TGTGCCAGCAGGGACCAGACAGGGTATCCGTACTTC. As protein: CASRDQTGYPYF.

The chain links TRBV27 to TRBJ1-5; maybe TRBD1 (5 bases). Trimming shortened V by 2 bases and J by 0 bases, and 8 bases separated the two germline ends. The germline V gene encodes CDR1 MNHEY and CDR2 SMNVEV (reference sequence). The CDR3 consists of 15 residues. The CDR3 protein is CASSLVGDSNQPQHF. For the CDR3, the DNA is TGTGCCAGCAGTTTAGTAGGGGATAGCAATCAGCCCCAGCATTTT.

The chain links TRBV28 to TRBJ2-1, with 7 nucleotides matching TRBD1. J was trimmed by 7 bases and V by 6 bases; bases with no gene match: 3. Germline CDR1 MDHEN, CDR2 SYDVKM. This CDR3 spans 12 amino acids. This CDR3 is CASSQTGNEQFF. In nucleotides, the CDR3 is TGTGCCAGCAGCCAGACAGGGAATGAGCAGTTCTTC.

A single count supports this clone. The V and J genes are TRBV19 and TRBJ1-2; D call uncertain. Looked up from germline, CDR1 is LNHDA and CDR2 is SQIVND (reference sequence). Deletions cut 3 bases from V and 7 bases from J, with 9 bases between. This CDR3 comprises 12 residues. CDR3 bases: TGTGCCAGTAGTATCGGGGAGGTTGGCTACACCTTC. This codes for CASSIGEVGYTF.

The chain couples TRBV9 to TRBJ1-3, with D maybe TRBD1 (6 bases). This CDR3 spans 14 amino acids. The V gene's germline CDR1 is SGDLS and CDR2 YYNGEE. Trimming pared 3 bases from V and 1 base from J, leaving 8 bases between. CDR3 bases: TGTGCCAGCAGCGGCACAGGGTCTGGAAACACCATATATTTT. This sequence encodes CASSGTGSGNTIYF. The whole variable domain, remainder taken from reference TRBV9 and TRBJ1-3, is DSGVTQTPKHLITATGQRVTLRCSPRSGDLSVYWYQQSLDQGLQFLIQYYNGEERAKGNILERFSAQQFPDLHSELNLSSLELGDSALYFCASSGTGSGNTIYFGEGSWLTVV.

This clone was seen a single time. The rearrangement joins TRBV5-1 to TRBJ1-1, with a possible D match to TRBD1 (5 bases). Germline V gives CDR1 SGHRS, CDR2 YFSETQ. Trimming removed 0 bases at V and 5 bases at J, with 11 bases between. The CDR3 loop spans 14 amino acids. The CDR3 bases are TGCGCCAGCAGCTTGGGACCGGAGGGGACTGAAGCTTTCTTT. The encoded protein is CASSLGPEGTEAFF.

The chain recombines TRBV3-1 (or the pseudogene TRBV3-2) with TRBJ2-5, with 11 positions matching TRBD2. V lost 4 bases to trimming and J lost 5 bases; unmatched junction nucleotides: 6. The V gene's germline CDR1 is LGHDT and CDR2 YNNKEL (reference sequence). The CDR3 runs to 15 residues. The CDR3 DNA follows: TGTGCCAGCAGCCGGGCTAGCGGGGGGCTGGAGACCCAGTACTTC. It translates to CASSRASGGLETQYF.

The chain is built from TRBV15 and TRBJ1-4; D gene uncertain. This CDR3 has 13 amino acids. V was cut by 4 bases and J by 5 bases, with 8 bases left in between. CDR1 and CDR2 (germline): LNHNV, YYDKDF (reference sequence). This CDR3 reads CATSKRGNEKLFF. The CDR3 nucleotides read TGTGCCACCAGCAAGCGGGGAAATGAAAAACTGTTTTTT.

The rearrangement joins TRBV6-6 to TRBJ1-5; the match to TRBD1 covers 9 bases. The CDR3 spans 15 residues. Germline V gene lookup returns CDR1 MNHNY and CDR2 SVGAGI (reference sequence). With 6 bases clipped from V and 4 bases from J, the junction kept 7 bases outside the gene matches. As DNA, the CDR3 is TGTGCCAGCAGCGGACAGGGGAGTGGAAATCAGCCCCAGCATTTT. It codes for CASSGQGSGNQPQHF.

The rearrangement joins TRBV28 to TRBJ2-7, with TRBD1 identical over 7 bases. The CDR3 has 15 residues. J gave up 0 bases and V 6 bases, and 8 bases lay outside the gene matches. The germline gives CDR1 MDHEN, CDR2 SYDVKM. The DNA of the CDR3 is TGTGCCAGCAGCAACCCAGGGGGAACCTCCTACGAGCAGTACGTC. Its protein is CASSNPGGTSYEQYV.

This clone has only one observation. This chain uses TRBV9 with TRBJ1-2, with D perhaps matching TRBD1 (5 bases). Germline lookup yields CDR1 SGDLS and CDR2 YYNGEE. The CDR3 is 16 residues long. Trimming took 4 bases from V and 3 from J, leaving 19 bases between them. The CDR3, as DNA: TGTGCCAGCAGCCCGGGAGGTCGGGGGTTTCACTATGGCTACACCTTC. Encoded protein: CASSPGGRGFHYGYTF.

The V call is TRBV7-2, the J call TRBJ1-4; the match to TRBD1 covers 9 bases. V shed 5 bases and J 1 base; nucleotides not matched to a gene: 2. Looked up from germline, CDR1 is SGHTA and CDR2 is FQGNSA. This CDR3 region has 15 residues. DNA for the CDR3: TGTGCCAGCAGCCCGACAGGGGGAACTAATGAAAAACTGTTTTTT. Its protein is CASSPTGGTNEKLFF.

The gene calls are TRBV29-1 and TRBJ1-2; TRBD1 is a possible D gene (6 bases). Deletions cut 7 bases from V and 2 bases from J, with 14 bases between. The V gene's germline CDR1 is SQVTM and CDR2 ANQGSEA. The CDR3 extends over 13 amino acids. The CDR3 nucleotides are TGCAGCGCTACACAGGGTTTGAACTATGGCTACACCTTC. Its translation is CSATQGLNYGYTF.

V is TRBV5-1 and J is TRBJ1-1; the D gene is possibly TRBD1 (5 bases). Germline V lookup: CDR1 SGHRS, CDR2 YFSETQ. Between the trimmed V and J ends, which lost 4 bases and 5 bases, there was a span of 15 bases. CDR3 length: 14 residues. CDR3 in DNA: TGCGCCAGCAGCCCTAGGACGGAGGGGACTGAAGCTTTCTTT. As protein: CASSPRTEGTEAFF.

The chain has TRBV4-1 and TRBJ2-3, with a tentative D call TRBD2 (6 bases). The CDR3 sequence is 16 residues long. The ends were cut back, 3 bases at V and 2 bases at J, with 15 bases in the middle. Germline-derived CDR1 and CDR2 are MGHRA and YSYEKL. The CDR3 region is CASSQPSGFHTDTQYF. Written as DNA, the CDR3 is TGCGCCAGCAGCCAGCCAAGCGGGTTTCACACAGATACGCAGTATTTT.

The V and J genes are TRBV6-5 and TRBJ2-3; 7 nucleotides line up with TRBD2. The CDR3 spans 14 residues. Germline V gene sequence: CDR1 MNHEY, CDR2 SVGAGI. The V and J ends lost 5 bases and 3 bases, in that order; junction bases with no gene match: 5. The CDR3 DNA follows: TGTGCCAGCAGTAACCAGCGGGGAACAGATACGCAGTATTTT. This codes for CASSNQRGTDTQYF.

The chain couples TRBV7-9 to TRBJ1-2; TRBD1 matches at 10 bases. Trimming took 5 bases from V and 7 from J; bases not matched to a gene: 4. Per the germline V gene, CDR1 is SEHNR and CDR2 is FQNEAQ (reference sequence). This CDR3 has 13 residues. The CDR3 nucleotides are TGTGCCAGCAGCCAGGGGACAGGGGTTGGCTACACCTTC. As protein: CASSQGTGVGYTF.

V usage is TRBV5-1 and J usage is TRBJ1-3; the D is unclear. The length of the CDR3 is 15 residues. Between the trimmed V and J ends, which lost 0 bases and 0 bases, there was a span of 7 bases. Per the germline V gene, CDR1 is SGHRS and CDR2 is YFSETQ. In DNA, the CDR3 is TGCGCCAGCAGCTTGGGGAGGGCCTCTGGAAACACCATATATTTT. It is translated as CASSLGRASGNTIYF.

The chain is built from TRBV2 and TRBJ2-7, with 7 bases lining up with TRBD1. The V gene end was trimmed by 4 bases and the J gene end by 2 bases; junction bases not matched to a gene: 14. The length of the CDR3 is 17 residues. Germline V CDR1 and CDR2: SNHLY, FYNNEI. CDR3 amino acids: CASSGGLRDRQAYEQYV. The CDR3 DNA reads TGTGCCAGCAGTGGGGGGCTCCGGGACAGACAAGCCTACGAGCAGTACGTC.

V and J are TRBV6-5 and TRBJ2-1, with TRBD2 identical over 11 bases. Germline CDR1 and CDR2: MNHEY and SVGAGI. The CDR3 is 15 residues long. Germline trimming cut 7 bases from V and 4 bases from J; bases unmatched to any gene: 6. This CDR3 reads CASMNLAGGYNEQFF. Here the CDR3 DNA reads TGTGCCAGCATGAACCTAGCGGGGGGTTACAATGAGCAGTTCTTC.

The chain is built from TRBV7-9 and TRBJ2-5; 12 bases are a match to TRBD2. V lost 5 bases, J lost 3 bases, and 10 bases stayed unmatched. Germline lookup yields CDR1 SEHNR and CDR2 FQNEAQ (reference sequence). The CDR3 runs to 17 residues. The CDR3 region has the DNA TGTGCCAGCAGCCCCTGGGAACTAGCGGGGGGAGAAGAGACCCAGTACTTC. Encoded protein: CASSPWELAGGEETQYF.